Included here is one TCR beta chain sequence, with context. The CDR3 totals 12 residues. Germline CDR1 and CDR2: LGHDT and YNNKEL (reference sequence). The V gene lost 3 bases and the J gene lost 5 bases, with 7 bases spanning the gap. This sample was included in a study of blood T cell repertoires in COVID-19. Clones were read by immunoSEQ multiplex PCR, and TCRdb kept only the in-frame ones, dropping some. Of 93,000 or so clones in the sample, 89% were seen once. The chain carries TRBV3-1 (or the pseudogene TRBV3-2) and TRBJ1-1, with a weak D call TRBD1 (5 bases). This clonotype was sampled from a woman aged 60-70 years with acute or convalescent COVID-19. Sequenced input: peripheral blood. The CDR3 loop is CASSQGGTEAFF. CDR3 bases: TGTGCCAGCAGCCAGGGGGGAACTGAAGCTTTCTTT.